This T cell receptor beta chain appears in the sequencing data of a study of T cells in Graves' hyperthyroidism and ophthalmopathy. There are many counts of this clonotype. Its specificity is not known. Lactation, pregnancy, other autoimmune disease or uncontrolled infection led to exclusion of patients. What was amplified from RNA transcripts were TCR beta CDR3 regions. When the TCR CDR3 underwent first-round RT-PCR, the HTBI primer set was used. TCRdb fed the multiplex PCR reads into MiXCR, producing one record per CDR3 protein. The data show roughly 570,000 distinct CDR3 sequences, about 45% seen once. The study's findings and limits: A model built on 13 V-J features separated ophthalmopathy from stable hyperthyroidism. Peripheral blood also featured most of the thyroid clonotypes expanded above 0.001.

Germline-derived CDR1 and CDR2 are SEHNR and FQNEAQ (reference sequence). With 4 bases clipped from V and 3 bases from J, the junction kept 9 bases outside the gene matches. This CDR3 comprises 17 residues. The receptor comes from an adult woman with Graves' disease, either hyperthyroidism or ophthalmopathy (not recorded which). The chain couples TRBV7-9 to TRBJ1-4, with 9 nucleotides matching TRBD1. The specimen was peripheral blood or thyroid tissue (not recorded which). In nucleotides, the CDR3 is TGTGCCAGCAGCTACTGGGACAGGGAGGACTCTAATGAAAAACTGTTTTTT. It translates to CASSYWDREDSNEKLFF.